The T cell receptor beta chain under discussion was sequenced for a study of identical twins. Findings and limits, study-wide: Abundant cord blood beta clonotypes carried fewer insertions; memory repertoires showed none.

TCRdb reanalysed the 5' RACE reads using MiXCR and keeps one entry per CDR3 protein. The sample consists of hundreds of thousands of distinct CDR3 sequences, about 18% of them appearing once. Deletions cut 4 bases from V and 7 bases from J, with 15 bases between. The CDR3 is 14 amino acids. Per germline, CDR1 SGHRS and CDR2 YFSETQ. Details on this clonotype: Antigen unknown.

These data are also associated with another study on T cells expressing NK-cell markers. That study reports: The CD3+CD56-NKG2C+ fraction was also led by these clonotypes in several donors. Clones of NKG2C+ T cells that had expanded were of unclear HCMV specificity.

The J gene is TRBJ2-1, the V gene TRBV5-1; D unresolved. The sequence derives from a young woman in good health. Sequenced material: PBMCs. The CDR3 coding sequence is TGCGCCAGCAGCCTAGAGTACAACCGGAATGAGCAGTTCTTC. This sequence encodes CASSLEYNRNEQFF. Drawing the rest from reference TRBV5-1 and TRBJ2-1, the complete variable domain is KAGVTQTPRYLIKTRGQQVTLSCSPISGHRSVSWYQQTPGQGLQFLFEYFSETQRNKGNFPGRFSGRQFSNSRSEMNVSTLELGDSALYLCASSLEYNRNEQFFGPGTRLTVL.